The 24 T cell receptor beta chains below all came from one sample that was sequenced in a study of cytomegalovirus exposure and HLA in healthy donors. The primer mix had 60 Vbeta and 13 Jbeta primers. The data were produced by immunoSEQ multiplex PCR, yet TCRdb's version contains in-frame clones alone and is incomplete. The table has about 190,000 clones, 65% to 85% seen once. The sequenced sample was PBMCs. Source of these receptors: a woman in her late teens or twenties in good health and CMV-seronegative.

V is TRBV30 and J is TRBJ2-7; no definite D call. The CDR3 spans 16 residues. V was shortened by 4 bases and J by 3 bases, with 22 bases between the two germline ends. Germline values: CDR1 GTSNPN, CDR2 SVGIG (reference sequence). CDR3 bases: TGTGCCTGGAAAAGACGCTCTCTCTTTCAGGACTACGAGCAGTACTTC. This translates into CAWKRRSLFQDYEQYF.

The chain has TRBV28 and TRBJ1-5; D might be TRBD1 (6 bases). This CDR3 contains 15 residues. The germline V gene encodes CDR1 MDHEN and CDR2 SYDVKM. V dropped 2 bases and J dropped 2 bases, with 10 bases sitting between them. The CDR3 region has the DNA TGTGCCAGCAGTTTAGTCCCAGGGGGCAATCAGCCCCAGCATTTT. It codes for CASSLVPGGNQPQHF.

The genes are TRBV30 and TRBJ1-2; D uncertain. This CDR3 is 13 amino acids long. V shed 6 bases and J shed 1 base, with 12 bases lying between them. The germline CDR1 and CDR2 sequences are GTSNPN and SVGIG (reference sequence). The DNA for the CDR3 is TGTGCCTGCCTCCCCCCGGGTAACTATGGCTACACCTTC. Protein product: CACLPPGNYGYTF.

The V call is TRBV6-5, the J call TRBJ1-5, with D perhaps TRBD1 (6 bases). The germline CDR1 and CDR2 sequences are MNHEY and SVGAGI. V lost 11 bases to trimming and J lost 5 bases, with 16 bases between them. CDR3 size: 13 residues. The CDR3 loop reads CACGGGLDQPQHF. Here the CDR3 DNA reads TGTGCCTGTGGGGGGGGGCTAGATCAGCCCCAGCATTTT.

This rearrangement joins TRBV6-1 to TRBJ2-3; D gene uncertain. This CDR3 is built from 12 residues. V dropped 7 bases and J dropped 4 bases, with 9 bases sitting between them. The germline V gene has CDR1 MNHNS and CDR2 SASEGT. CDR3 region: CASMSVSDTQYF. CDR3 bases: TGTGCCAGCATGTCGGTGTCAGATACGCAGTATTTT.

The chain is built from TRBV15 and TRBJ2-7; 9 nucleotides agree with TRBD1. Losses at the gene ends were 1 base for V and 4 bases for J; bases not matched to a gene: 8. In germline, CDR1 is LNHNV, CDR2 YYDKDF (reference sequence). There are 16 residues in the CDR3. This chain's CDR3 is CATSRGGGQGSYEQYF. Here the CDR3 DNA reads TGTGCCACCAGCAGAGGAGGAGGACAGGGGTCTTACGAGCAGTACTTC.

The genes are TRBV6-5 and TRBJ2-2, with a possible D match to TRBD1 (5 bases). The CDR3 extends over 14 amino acids. The germline V gene has CDR1 MNHEY and CDR2 SVGAGI. The germline V and J ends were trimmed by 5 bases and 7 bases, with 14 bases remaining between them. DNA of the CDR3: TGTGCCAGCAGTCCCACCCTCCAGGGCGGGGAGCTGTTTTTT. Protein: CASSPTLQGGELFF.

This chain joins TRBV7-9 and TRBJ2-7, with D possibly being TRBD1 (6 bases). Between the trimmed V and J ends, which lost 6 bases and 5 bases, there was a span of 11 bases. Looked up from germline, CDR1 is SEHNR and CDR2 is FQNEAQ (reference sequence). The CDR3 is 12 amino acids. CDR3 sequence reads: CASSLQGHEQYF. CDR3 DNA: TGTGCCAGCAGTCTACAGGGCCACGAGCAGTACTTC. The full variable domain, its missing parts supplied by reference TRBV7-9 and TRBJ2-7, is DTGVSQNPRHKITKRGQNVTFRCDPISEHNRLYWYRQTLGQGPEFLTYFQNEAQLEKSRLLSDRFSAERPKGSFSTLEIQRTEQGDSAMYLCASSLQGHEQYFGPGTRLTVT.

The chain couples TRBV15 to TRBJ2-1; possibly TRBD2 for D (6 bases). Trimming removed 3 bases at V and 14 bases at J, with 20 bases between. The germline gives CDR1 LNHNV, CDR2 YYDKDF (reference sequence). This CDR3 has 14 amino acids. CDR3 in DNA: TGTGCCACCAGCAGCGGGACCATAGCGGTTCGTGAGTTCTTC. Protein sequence: CATSSGTIAVREFF.

In regard to this clone: Other DNA variants within this sample encode the same CDR3. The chain carries TRBV28 and TRBJ1-2; 8 nucleotides line up with TRBD1. The CDR3 loop spans 13 amino acids. Germline V gene sequence: CDR1 MDHEN, CDR2 SYDVKM. J lost 4 bases, V lost 4 bases, and 2 bases had no gene match. This CDR3 is CASSSGGGYGYTF. CDR3 bases: TGTGCCAGCAGTTCAGGGGGCGGCTATGGCTACACCTTC.

This chain connects TRBV6-6 to TRBJ1-1, with D perhaps matching TRBD1 (5 bases). Trimming removed 6 bases at V and 1 base at J, with 12 bases between. The CDR3 extends over 14 amino acids. In germline, CDR1 is MNHNY, CDR2 SVGAGI (reference sequence). The CDR3 DNA reads as TGTGCCAGCAGGATGGGGGGATCGAACACTGAAGCTTTCTTT. Translated: CASRMGGSNTEAFF.

This clone was seen once. The V and J genes are TRBV7-2 and TRBJ2-1; 7 nucleotides align to TRBD2. J was trimmed by 3 bases and V by 2 bases; bases with no gene match: 4. CDR3 size: 15 residues. CDR1 SGHTA and CDR2 FQGNSA come from the germline V gene. The CDR3 is CASSLRREYYNEQFF. The CDR3 region has the DNA TGTGCCAGCAGCTTACGGCGGGAGTACTACAATGAGCAGTTCTTC.

This chain's CDR3 is CASSYSGPSGNTIYF. The CDR3 bases are TGCGCCAGCAGCTACTCAGGGCCCTCTGGAAACACCATATATTTT. V and J are TRBV5-1 and TRBJ1-3; possibly TRBD1 for D (5 bases). Germline assignment: CDR1 SGHRS and CDR2 YFSETQ. With 3 bases removed from V and 0 bases from J, the gap between germline ends came to 10 bases. The CDR3 spans 15 residues. Full variable domain (missing parts from reference TRBV5-1 and TRBJ1-3): KAGVTQTPRYLIKTRGQQVTLSCSPISGHRSVSWYQQTPGQGLQFLFEYFSETQRNKGNFPGRFSGRQFSNSRSEMNVSTLELGDSALYLCASSYSGPSGNTIYFGEGSWLTVV.

The chain has TRBV5-4 and TRBJ1-6; D ambiguous. The V and J ends lost 0 bases and 0 bases respectively, with 7 bases between them. CDR1 is SGHNT and CDR2 is YYREEE in the germline V gene (reference sequence). The CDR3 totals 16 residues. CDR3 coding DNA: TGTGCCAGCAGCTTGGAAGGGAGCTCCTATAATTCACCCCTCCACTTT. It is translated as CASSLEGSSYNSPLHF.

J is TRBJ1-1 and V is TRBV5-1, with D unclear. This CDR3 is 12 amino acids long. CDR1 is SGHRS, CDR2 YFSETQ, per germline. Trimming cost V 4 bases and J 5 bases, with 9 bases left between them. In DNA form, the CDR3 reads TGCGCCAGCAGCGAGGGCGGTACTGAAGCTTTCTTT. Encoded protein: CASSEGGTEAFF.

The J gene is TRBJ2-3, the V gene TRBV6-1; a possible D gene is TRBD1 (6 bases). Germline lookup yields CDR1 MNHNS and CDR2 SASEGT. V shed 8 bases and J shed 0 bases, with 15 bases lying between them. The CDR3 consists of 15 residues. In nucleotides, the CDR3 is TGTGCCAGCGGAAGACAGGCGGCTAGCACAGATACGCAGTATTTT. This encodes CASGRQAASTDTQYF.

The genes are TRBV19 and TRBJ2-1; perhaps TRBD1 as D (5 bases). The germline CDR1 and CDR2 sequences are LNHDA and SQIVND (reference sequence). Trimming left V 5 bases short and J 8 bases short, with 13 bases between. The CDR3 totals 13 residues. The CDR3 here is CASSLNRLDEQFF. DNA of the CDR3: TGTGCCAGTAGTCTAAACAGGCTCGATGAGCAGTTCTTC.

V usage is TRBV28 and J usage is TRBJ1-4; D is possibly TRBD1 (6 bases). Deletions cut 4 bases from V and 4 bases from J, with 22 bases between. CDR3 size: 18 residues. Germline lookup yields CDR1 MDHEN and CDR2 SYDVKM. The CDR3 DNA reads as TGTGCCAGCAGTTCCCTTTCTGTGTGGGGGCGAGGTAATGAAAAACTGTTTTTT. This sequence encodes CASSSLSVWGRGNEKLFF.

The CDR3 protein is CASTLGQGYGYTF. DNA of the CDR3: TGTGCCAGCACCCTTGGACAGGGATATGGCTACACCTTC. The genes are TRBV6-6 and TRBJ1-2; 8 bases align to TRBD1. The trim removed 7 bases at V and 5 bases at J, leaving 6 bases unmatched. Germline lookup yields CDR1 MNHNY and CDR2 SVGAGI (reference sequence). The CDR3 spans 13 residues.

This chain joins TRBV4-1 and TRBJ1-4; the D gene is possibly TRBD1 (6 bases). The V and J ends lost 4 bases and 4 bases respectively, with 13 bases between them. The CDR3 is 15 residues long. Germline V lookup: CDR1 MGHRA, CDR2 YSYEKL. The CDR3 protein is CASSPETGRNEKLFF. In nucleotides, the CDR3 is TGCGCCAGCAGCCCAGAGACAGGCCGTAATGAAAAACTGTTTTTT.

This chain uses TRBV6-5 with TRBJ2-7; 9 bases are shared with TRBD2. CDR1 MNHEY and CDR2 SVGAGI come from the germline V gene. The CDR3 runs to 14 residues. Germline trimming cut 5 bases from V and 7 bases from J; bases unmatched to any gene: 9. CDR3 DNA: TGTGCCAGCAGTCTGAGCGGGAGGTCTGAAGAGCAGTACTTC. Translated: CASSLSGRSEEQYF.

The chain is built from TRBV9 and TRBJ2-7; D is undetermined. Germline V gene lookup returns CDR1 SGDLS and CDR2 YYNGEE. The V gene lost 3 bases and the J gene lost 6 bases, with 7 bases spanning the gap. This CDR3 contains 11 residues. CDR3 DNA: TGTGCCAGCAGCGGAGCTGGCGAGCAGTACTTC. Its protein is CASSGAGEQYF.

This clone was seen only once. The gene calls are TRBV20-1 and TRBJ1-6; D ambiguous. The CDR3 contains 11 residues. Germline V gene lookup returns CDR1 DFQATT and CDR2 SNEGSKA (reference sequence). Trimming stripped 6 bases from V and 4 bases from J, with 4 bases between. CDR3: CSAIYNSPLHF. The CDR3 DNA sequence: TGCAGTGCCATTTATAATTCACCCCTCCACTTT.

The chain recombines TRBV30 with TRBJ2-2, with D maybe TRBD2 (6 bases). CDR3 length: 13 amino acids. CDR1 is GTSNPN, CDR2 SVGIG, per germline (reference sequence). Deletions cut 5 bases from V and 5 bases from J, with 12 bases between. The CDR3 region has the DNA TGTGCCTGGCTGCCTGGGGGGACCGGGGAGCTGTTTTTT. Amino acid sequence: CAWLPGGTGELFF.